These T cell receptor beta chains were read from a single sample in a study of CD8 T cells in ankylosing spondylitis. In TCRdb, the 5' RACE reads were re-called with MiXCR into one record per CDR3 protein. The sample consists of 250,000 to 300,000 distinct CDR3 sequences, about 20% of them appearing once. The sequenced material came from blood, either unsorted or a sorted T cell fraction (not recorded which). The receptors stem from a male donor with ankylosing spondylitis or in good health (not recorded which). Both conserved end residues are part of each CDR3. A D gene is named only where the DNA matches it firmly. Expanded clones are given a class, and other clones once, few, many or no size at all.

clone_size j_call d_call v_call cdr3_nt cdr3_aa
. TRBJ2-1 TRBD2 TRBV18 TGTGCCAGCTCAAATCGGGGGGATTCCTACAATGAGCAGTTCTTC CASSNRGDSYNEQFF
many TRBJ2-3 TRBD2 TRBV29-1 TGCAGCGTCCTGGGACTAGCGGGAAGCACAGATACGCAGTATTTT CSVLGLAGSTDTQYF
once TRBJ1-2 . TRBV25-1 TGTGCCAGCAGTGAAGAACGAGGTAGTGGCTACACCTTC CASSEERGSGYTF
many TRBJ2-2 . TRBV20-1 TGCAGTGCTACGCCTAGCTCAAGTTGGAACACCGGGGAGCTGTTTTTT CSATPSSSWNTGELFF
. TRBJ2-1 TRBD2 TRBV7-3 TGTGCCAGCAGCTTAACGGGGGGACTAGCCTCCAATGAGCAGTTCTTC CASSLTGGLASNEQFF
many TRBJ1-1 TRBD1 TRBV20-1 TGCAGTGCCTATAACAGGGGGCACACTGAAGCTTTCTTT CSAYNRGHTEAFF
few TRBJ1-1 . TRBV28 TGTGCCAGCAACCCACCCGGACGGGGCCCTGAAGCTTTCTTT CASNPPGRGPEAFF
many TRBJ1-1 . TRBV12-3/TRBV12-4 TGTGCCAGCAGCGCCGGACGCACTGAAGCTTTCTTT CASSAGRTEAFF
many TRBJ2-1 TRBD2 TRBV6-2/TRBV6-3 TGTGCCAGCAGTTACGGACTAGCGGGGCCGCATGAGCAGTTCTTC CASSYGLAGPHEQFF
few TRBJ2-3 . TRBV20-1 TGCAGTGCCCCCGGGGCGCGGTCGTTCACAGATACGCAGTATTTT CSAPGARSFTDTQYF
few TRBJ2-5 . TRBV3-1 TGTGCCAGCAGCCAAGCCGGGGACATGGGGGAGACCCAGTACTTC CASSQAGDMGETQYF
. TRBJ2-3 . TRBV7-2 TGTGCCAGCAGCCCACGGTCCGGCACAGATACGCAGTATTTT CASSPRSGTDTQYF
. TRBJ1-2 . TRBV29-1 TGCAGCGTTGATTCCTCTAACTATGGCTACACCTTC CSVDSSNYGYTF
. TRBJ2-2 . TRBV20-1 TGCAGTGCTAGGCCCGGGGCCACCGGGGAGCTGTTTTTT CSARPGATGELFF
. TRBJ1-6 . TRBV20-1 TGCAGTGCTAGAGTTTCCTATAATTCACCCCTCCACTTT CSARVSYNSPLHF
few TRBJ1-4 . TRBV5-1 TGCGCCAGCAGCTTGGAGGGAATTAATGAAAAACTGTTTTTT CASSLEGINEKLFF
. TRBJ2-2 TRBD2 TRBV14 TGTGCCAGCAGCCAAGATCCCCGGACTAGCGGGGTAAACACCGGGGAGCTGTTTTTT CASSQDPRTSGVNTGELFF
few TRBJ2-5 TRBD1 TRBV10-3 TGTGCCATCAGTCCGGGACAGGCAGAGACCCAGTACTTC CAISPGQAETQYF
. TRBJ2-1 TRBD2 TRBV2 TGTGCCAGCAGTATTGGACTAGCGCTAAAAAATGAGCAGTTCTTC CASSIGLALKNEQFF
. TRBJ2-3 . TRBV5-1 TGCGCCAGCAGCGTACCCGGGACATCGAATACTCAATTT CASSVPGTSNTQF
. TRBJ2-5 . TRBV11-2 TGTGCCAGCAGCTTAGGGTGGGGTTCCAAAGAGACCCAGTACTTC CASSLGWGSKETQYF
few TRBJ1-6 . TRBV2 TGTGCCAGCAGTCAGCAACAGGGATATTCACCCCTCCACTTT CASSQQQGYSPLHF
. TRBJ2-1 . TRBV10-3 TGTGCCATCAGTGAGGAGAGCAATGAGCAGTTCTTC CAISEESNEQFF
. TRBJ2-2 . TRBV7-8 TGTGCCAGCAGCTTCTTGGCGCGGGCAGCGAACACCGGGGAGCTGTTTTTT CASSFLARAANTGELFF
. TRBJ2-3 TRBD2 TRBV5-1 TGCGCCAGCAGCCAACTAGCGGGAGCATCAGATACGCAGTATTTT CASSQLAGASDTQYF
. TRBJ2-2 . TRBV7-3 TGTGCCAGCAGCTCCGGATTCCTGGGCGGGGAGCTGTTTTTT CASSSGFLGGELFF
. TRBJ1-3 . TRBV6-5 TGTGCCAGCAGTTACTCGAACAGCCACTCTGGAAACACCATATATTTT CASSYSNSHSGNTIYF
many TRBJ2-3 . TRBV7-3 TGTGCCAGCAGCTTCTACAGCGCAGATACGCAGTATTTT CASSFYSADTQYF
. TRBJ1-5 . TRBV12-3/TRBV12-4 TGTGCCAGCAGTTTAGATTCCACGAGCAATCAGCCCCAGCATTTT CASSLDSTSNQPQHF
. TRBJ1-5 . TRBV27 TGTGCCAGCAGTTTAAATCTGAATCAGCCCCAGCATTTT CASSLNLNQPQHF
. TRBJ2-3 TRBD1 TRBV27 TGTGCCAGCAGTCTGGTGACAGGGACAGATACGCAGTATTTT CASSLVTGTDTQYF
once TRBJ2-2 TRBD2 TRBV28 TGTGCCAGCAGTTTGGGGGGACTAGCGGAAAACACCGGGGAGCTGTTTTTT CASSLGGLAENTGELFF
few TRBJ2-4 . TRBV24-1 TGTGCCACCAGCAGGACCGGGGACATTCAGTACTTC CATSRTGDIQYF
few TRBJ1-2 TRBD1 TRBV9 TGTGCCAGCAGCGCCACTCCGGGACAGGGATCGGCTGGCTACACCTTC CASSATPGQGSAGYTF
few TRBJ2-5 TRBD2 TRBV5-1 TGCGCCAGCAGCTTCAGCGGGGCCCAAGAGACCCAGTACTTC CASSFSGAQETQYF
few TRBJ2-3 . TRBV12-3/TRBV12-4 TGTGCCAGCAGCCAAGGAACAGCTTATACGCAGTATTTT CASSQGTAYTQYF